This record covers a single T cell receptor beta chain. The data belong to a study of blood T cell repertoires in COVID-19. Study summary: The United States, Italy and Spain supplied acute and convalescent COVID-19 samples.

Authors' analysis steps: From reference gene primer amplification, estimates of nucleated cell counts were derived. The method was immunoSEQ multiplex PCR; TCRdb's version includes in-frame clones alone and lacks a portion of them. V and J calls and clone size follow that table, whereas D and trimming were derived from the DNA. The sample records about 260,000 clones, under 90% being singletons. The J segment lost 4 bases and the V segment lost 3 bases, leaving 6 bases of the junction unmatched. The CDR3 runs to 16 residues. CDR1 is SGDLS and CDR2 is YYNGEE in the germline V gene. Sequenced input: peripheral blood. This clonotype was obtained from a human donor in a cohort sampled during active COVID-19. This chain joins TRBV9 and TRBJ2-3, with TRBD2 matching over 12 bases. The CDR3 nucleotides are TGTGCCAGCAGCGCCGGACTAGCGGGGTTGTCAGATACGCAGTATTTT. The encoded protein is CASSAGLAGLSDTQYF.